The subject of this entry is one TCR beta chain. Its antigen is unidentified. These data come from a study of T cell repertoires in cytomegalovirus infection. Study details: Both a matching HLA type and CMV infection were indicated by public TCR beta signatures.

The junction had 8 bases not matched to a gene; V was cut back by 5 bases and J by 0 bases. Germline V gene sequence: CDR1 MDHEN, CDR2 SYDVKM. The CDR3 covers 18 residues. Study results and caveats: Ex vivo responses were dominated by HLA-C-restricted CMV-specific TCR beta clonotypes. Summed public TCR beta family frequency identified CMV carriers bearing the relevant HLA.

One entry per CDR3 protein results from TCRdb running MiXCR on the reads. The top ten clones hold roughly a quarter of a sample with 450,000 to 550,000 distinct CDR3 sequences, 15% to 20% of them seen once. This receptor was taken from a human donor in good health (CMV status not recorded). Some clones in this sample may be carry-over from other donors' samples. The sequenced sample was CD8+ T cells from PBMCs. This rearrangement joins TRBV28 to TRBJ2-2, with 11 bases fitting TRBD2. The CDR3 DNA reads TGTGCCAGCAGTGCCCGGGGACTAGCGGACTCGAACACCGGGGAGCTGTTTTTT. Protein sequence: CASSARGLADSNTGELFF.